One and the same sample provided the 8 T cell receptor beta chains below, sequenced in a study of T-cell reconstitution after alpha-beta-depleted transplantation in children. Unique molecular identifiers were built into the TCRbeta library. From the PCR reads, TCRdb called clonotypes with MiXCR, one entry per CDR3 protein. The table includes around 300,000 distinct CDR3 sequences, around a tenth detected once. Sequencing was performed on peripheral blood, taken 180 days after TCRalphabeta/CD19-depleted stem cell transplant. The source is a male patient between 2 and 15 years old who had a stem cell transplant for chronic granulomatous disease, so the T cells may come from the graft donor.

At least ten counts were recorded for this clonotype. This chain joins TRBV6-5 and TRBJ2-5; unclear D gene. CDR1 MNHEY and CDR2 SVGAGI come from the germline V gene. The CDR3 spans 14 residues. Trimming took off 1 base at V and 1 base at J, with 7 bases between the two ends. CDR3 in DNA: TGTGCCAGCAGTTACTTGGGCAGCCAAGAGACCCAGTACTTC. It is translated as CASSYLGSQETQYF.

The sample holds many counts of this clonotype. The chain employs TRBV2 and TRBJ1-6; no definite D call. The CDR3 totals 14 residues. V lost 7 bases to trimming and J lost 4 bases, with 11 bases between them. Germline V gives CDR1 SNHLY, CDR2 FYNNEI. Written as DNA, the CDR3 is TGTGCCAGCACGGGCGGGCAGTATAATTCACCCCTCCACTTT. It specifies CASTGGQYNSPLHF.

The gene calls are TRBV12-3 or TRBV12-4 and TRBJ2-5; 7 nucleotides line up with TRBD2. Trimming at V came to 6 bases and at J to 0 bases, leaving 7 bases not matched to a gene. The CDR3 extends over 15 amino acids. The CDR3 loop reads CASSSPRGYQETQYF. The CDR3 DNA reads TGTGCCAGCAGCTCTCCGCGGGGGTACCAAGAGACCCAGTACTTC.

This clonotype was observed a handful of times. This chain connects TRBV7-3 to TRBJ2-5; 7 bases line up with TRBD2. With 3 bases clipped from V and 1 base from J, the junction kept 5 bases outside the gene matches. CDR1 and CDR2 from the germline V gene are SGHTA and FQGTGA. This CDR3 spans 15 amino acids. CDR3 sequence (DNA): TGTGCCAGCAGCTTGAGAGCGGGGCCCCAAGAGACCCAGTACTTC. The encoded protein is CASSLRAGPQETQYF.

Many counts were recorded for this clonotype. V gene TRBV7-2 combines with J gene TRBJ2-3; either TRBD1 or TRBD2 may supply D (5 bases each). Trimming removed 1 base from V and 1 base from J, with 12 bases in between. Germline V gene data show CDR1 as SGHTA and CDR2 as FQGNSA. The CDR3 is 16 residues long. CDR3 DNA sequence: TGTGCCAGCAGCTTAGAGCAGGGACGGGGCACAGATACGCAGTATTTT. The encoded protein is CASSLEQGRGTDTQYF.

This clonotype was found many times. The chain joins TRBV7-3 to TRBJ2-1; 10 bases fit TRBD2. The CDR3 is 15 residues long. Germline CDR1 SGHTA, CDR2 FQGTGA. J gave up 8 bases and V 1 base, and 5 bases lay outside the gene matches. CDR3 region: CASSLSPAGGYEQFF. The CDR3 DNA sequence: TGTGCCAGCAGCTTAAGTCCAGCGGGAGGGTATGAGCAGTTCTTC.

There are many counts of this clonotype. The V call is TRBV7-9, the J call TRBJ2-5; D gene ambiguous. The length of the CDR3 is 14 residues. Trimming removed 1 base at V and 4 bases at J, with 10 bases between. Looked up from germline, CDR1 is SEHNR and CDR2 is FQNEAQ (reference sequence). This CDR3 reads CASSLVASRETQYF. The CDR3, as DNA: TGTGCCAGCAGCTTAGTGGCTAGTCGAGAGACCCAGTACTTC.

This clonotype has at least ten counts. The chain combines TRBV28 with TRBJ2-2, with D possibly matching TRBD1 (6 bases). CDR3 length: 16 amino acids. V was trimmed by 3 bases and J by 3 bases, leaving 14 bases between them. Germline V gives CDR1 MDHEN, CDR2 SYDVKM. CDR3 DNA sequence: TGTGCCAGCAGTTTTGTGAGGGGGTCCCACACCGGGGAGCTGTTTTTT. Residues: CASSFVRGSHTGELFF.